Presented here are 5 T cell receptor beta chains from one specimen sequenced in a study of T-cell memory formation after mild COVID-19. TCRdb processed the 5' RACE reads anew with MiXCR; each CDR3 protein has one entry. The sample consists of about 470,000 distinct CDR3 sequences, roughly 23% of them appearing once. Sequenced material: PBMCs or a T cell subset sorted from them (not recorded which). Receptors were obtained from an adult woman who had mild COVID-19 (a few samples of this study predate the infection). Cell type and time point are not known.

DNA of the CDR3: TGCAGCGTTGACGGAGTATACAATGAGCAGTTCTTC. It codes for CSVDGVYNEQFF. The V and J genes are TRBV29-1 and TRBJ2-1; D is ambiguous. Germline CDR1 SQVTM, CDR2 ANQGSEA. This CDR3 region has 12 residues. V lost 3 bases, J lost 4 bases, and 7 bases lay in between.

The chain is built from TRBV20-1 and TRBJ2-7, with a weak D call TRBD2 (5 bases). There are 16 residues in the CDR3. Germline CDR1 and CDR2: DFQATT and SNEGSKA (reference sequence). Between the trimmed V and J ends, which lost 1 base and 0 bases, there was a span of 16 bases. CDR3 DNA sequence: TGCAGTGCTAGAGGCTCAACGGACTCAAGCTCCTACGAGCAGTACTTC. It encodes CSARGSTDSSSYEQYF.

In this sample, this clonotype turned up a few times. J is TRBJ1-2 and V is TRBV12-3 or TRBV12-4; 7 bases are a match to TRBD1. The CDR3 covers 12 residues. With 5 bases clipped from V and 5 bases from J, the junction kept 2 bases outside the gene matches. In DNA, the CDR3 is TGTGCCAGCAGTCAGGGACAGTATGGCTACACCTTC. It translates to CASSQGQYGYTF.

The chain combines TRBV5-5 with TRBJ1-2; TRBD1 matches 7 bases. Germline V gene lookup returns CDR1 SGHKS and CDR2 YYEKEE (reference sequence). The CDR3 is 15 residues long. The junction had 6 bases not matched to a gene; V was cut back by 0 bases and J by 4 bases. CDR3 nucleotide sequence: TGTGCCAGCAGCTTGGAGAAAGGACAGGTCTATGGCTACACCTTC. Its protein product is CASSLEKGQVYGYTF.

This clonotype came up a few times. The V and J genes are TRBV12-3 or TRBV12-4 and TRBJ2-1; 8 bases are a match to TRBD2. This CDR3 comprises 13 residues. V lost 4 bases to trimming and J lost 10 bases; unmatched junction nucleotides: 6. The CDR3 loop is CASSYGGAGEQFF. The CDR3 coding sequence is TGTGCCAGCAGTTACGGGGGGGCTGGGGAGCAGTTCTTC.